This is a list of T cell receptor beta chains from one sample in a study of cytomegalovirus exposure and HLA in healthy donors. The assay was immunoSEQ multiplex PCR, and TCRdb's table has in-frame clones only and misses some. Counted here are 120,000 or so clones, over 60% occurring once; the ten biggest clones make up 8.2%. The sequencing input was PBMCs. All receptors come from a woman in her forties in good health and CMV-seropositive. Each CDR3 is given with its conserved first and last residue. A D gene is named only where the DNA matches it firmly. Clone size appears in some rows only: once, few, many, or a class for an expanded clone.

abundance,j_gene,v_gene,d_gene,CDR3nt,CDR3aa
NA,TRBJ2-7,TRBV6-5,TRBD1,TGTGCCAGCAGTCCCCACCGGGACAGATCCTACGAGCAGTACTTC,CASSPHRDRSYEQYF
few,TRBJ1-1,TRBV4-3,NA,TGCGCCAGCAGCCAAGATTTCGCAGGGTTGGGCACTGAAGCTTTCTTT,CASSQDFAGLGTEAFF
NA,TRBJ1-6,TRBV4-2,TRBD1,TGTGCCAGCAGCCGATTGGGGGTGGACAGGGACTATTCACCCCTCCACTTT,CASSRLGVDRDYSPLHF
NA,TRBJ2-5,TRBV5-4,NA,TGTGCCAGCAGCCTAGACAGGACGGAGACCCAGTACTTC,CASSLDRTETQYF
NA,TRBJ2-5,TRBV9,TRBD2,TGTGCCAGCAGCCCACTAGCGGGGGGGCGGCAAGAGACCCAGTACTTC,CASSPLAGGRQETQYF
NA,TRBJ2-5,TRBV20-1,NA,TGCAGTGCCTCCGCGGAGACCCAGTACTTC,CSASAETQYF
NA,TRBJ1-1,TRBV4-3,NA,TGCGCCAGCAGCCAAGCTACGGGGGGGTACACTGAAGCTTTCTTT,CASSQATGGYTEAFF
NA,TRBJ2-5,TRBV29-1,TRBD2,TGCAGCGTTGGGACTAGCGGGGAGGTTTGGGGAGAGACCCAGTACTTC,CSVGTSGEVWGETQYF
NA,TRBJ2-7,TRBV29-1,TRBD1,TGCAGCGTTGTAGGACAGGGGGCCTACGAGCAGTACTTC,CSVVGQGAYEQYF
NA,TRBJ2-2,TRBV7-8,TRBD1,TGTGCCAGCCGTAGGACAGGGGACACCGGGGAGCTGTTTTTT,CASRRTGDTGELFF
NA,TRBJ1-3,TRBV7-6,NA,TGTGCCAGCAGCCCCGGGTACTCTGGAAACACCATATATTTT,CASSPGYSGNTIYF
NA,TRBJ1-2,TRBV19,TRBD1,TGTGCCAGTAGCCTATTAGGGACAGGGGATGGCTACACCTTC,CASSLLGTGDGYTF
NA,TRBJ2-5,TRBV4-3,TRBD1,TGCGCCAGCAGCCTCCGGACAGGGATTAGCGAGACCCAGTACTTC,CASSLRTGISETQYF
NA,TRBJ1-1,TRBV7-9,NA,TGTGCCAGCAGCTTAGAGGGGTCCACTGAAGCTTTCTTT,CASSLEGSTEAFF
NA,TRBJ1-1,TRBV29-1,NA,TGCAGCGTTGAAACTATGGAGGGGTCGGGCACTGAAGCTTTCTTT,CSVETMEGSGTEAFF
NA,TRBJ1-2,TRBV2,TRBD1,TGTGCCAGCACCGGGGACAGGGAGGACGGCTACACCTTC,CASTGDREDGYTF
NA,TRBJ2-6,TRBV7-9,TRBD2,TGTGCCAGCAGCTTAGGACTAGCGGCCTCTGGGGCCAACGTCCTGACTTTC,CASSLGLAASGANVLTF
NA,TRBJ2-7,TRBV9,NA,TGTGCCAGCAGCGCGGAACCGGGACTCCTCTACGAGCAGTACTTC,CASSAEPGLLYEQYF
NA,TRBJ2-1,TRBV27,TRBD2,TGTGCCAGCAGCCCGCGGGGGGTAAGAAGAAATGAGCAGTTCTTC,CASSPRGVRRNEQFF
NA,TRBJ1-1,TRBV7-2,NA,TGTGCCAGCAGCTTAGTTACTCTAGGGGTGAACACTGAAGCTTTCTTT,CASSLVTLGVNTEAFF
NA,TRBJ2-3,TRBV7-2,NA,TGTGCCAGCAGCTCCACAAGAAGCACAGATACGCAGTATTTT,CASSSTRSTDTQYF
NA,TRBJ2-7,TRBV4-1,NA,TGCGCCAGCAGCCACGTGGGGGGTCACGAGCAGTACTTC,CASSHVGGHEQYF
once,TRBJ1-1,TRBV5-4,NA,TGTGCCAGCAGCGCACAGGTTAACACTGAAGCTTTCTTT,CASSAQVNTEAFF
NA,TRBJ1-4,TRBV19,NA,TGTGCCAGTAGTTCCCGACAGTCCAATGAAAAACTGTTTTTT,CASSSRQSNEKLFF
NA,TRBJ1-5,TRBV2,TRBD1,TGTGCCAGCAGTGCTGCGGACAGGGTTGATGGCCAGCCCCAGCATTTT,CASSAADRVDGQPQHF
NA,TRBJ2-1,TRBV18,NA,TGTGCCAGCTCACTTCCTCAGTACAATGAGCAGTTCTTC,CASSLPQYNEQFF
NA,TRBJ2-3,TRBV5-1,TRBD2,TGCGCCAGCAGCTTGGTAGCGGGGGGGCAAACAGATACGCAGTATTTT,CASSLVAGGQTDTQYF
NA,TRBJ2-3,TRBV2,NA,TGTGCCAGCAGCTTGTGGGGCGGTTCTAGCACAGATACGCAGTATTTT,CASSLWGGSSTDTQYF
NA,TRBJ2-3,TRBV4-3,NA,TGCGCCAGCAGACAGGGAGTTGGCACAGATACGCAGTATTTT,CASRQGVGTDTQYF
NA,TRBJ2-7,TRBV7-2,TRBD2,TGTGCCAGCAGCCGAGGGCTAGCGGCTTCCTACGAGCAGTACTTC,CASSRGLAASYEQYF
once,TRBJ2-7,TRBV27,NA,TGTGCCAGCCAAACCGTTACAGGGACGAGCTCCTACGAGCAGTACTTC,CASQTVTGTSSYEQYF
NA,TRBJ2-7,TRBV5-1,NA,TGCGCCAGCAGCTCATCATCCTACGAGCAGTACTTC,CASSSSSYEQYF
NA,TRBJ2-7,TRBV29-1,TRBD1,TGCAGCGCTAGGGGACAGGGAAATTCCTACGAGCAGTACTTC,CSARGQGNSYEQYF
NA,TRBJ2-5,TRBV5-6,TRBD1,TGTGCCAGCAGCCCTACTTGGGACAGGGGCCAAGAGACCCAGTACTTC,CASSPTWDRGQETQYF
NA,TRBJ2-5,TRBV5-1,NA,TGCGCCAGCAGCTCAAAGGGGCCACAAGAGACCCAGTACTTC,CASSSKGPQETQYF
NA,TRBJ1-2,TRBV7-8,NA,TGTGCCAGCAGCTTAGAACACCTGAACTATGGCTACACCTTC,CASSLEHLNYGYTF
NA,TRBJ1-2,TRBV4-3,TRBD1,TGCGCCAGCAGCCAAGCGCCACAGGGGATCGCTCACTATGGCTACACCTTC,CASSQAPQGIAHYGYTF
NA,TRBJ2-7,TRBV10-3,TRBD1,TGTGCCATCAGTGGACCGGGACAGGGAAACGAGCAGTACTTC,CAISGPGQGNEQYF
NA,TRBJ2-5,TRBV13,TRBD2,TGTGCCAGCAGCTCGCGGGGGGGGCAAGAGACCCAGTACTTC,CASSSRGGQETQYF
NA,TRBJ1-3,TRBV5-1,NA,TGCGCCAGCAGCTTCGGAAGGGGTGGAAACACCATATATTTT,CASSFGRGGNTIYF
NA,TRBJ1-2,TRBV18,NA,TGTGCCAGCTCACCCGGGGTGCGCTACACCTTC,CASSPGVRYTF